The clone carrying this T cell receptor (beta chain) is a singleton in its sample. The sample originates from a study of blood T cell repertoires in COVID-19. Study overall: The origin of the acute and convalescent COVID-19 samples was the United States, Italy and Spain. PBMCs, B-cell-depleted T cells, or T cells were the source of the cDNA or gDNA that made up the material.

V gave up 5 bases and J gave up 7 bases, with 9 bases separating them. This CDR3 has 13 amino acids. The authors' processing: Counts of nucleated cells, estimated from reference gene primer amplification, were obtained. Method: immunoSEQ multiplex PCR; TCRdb's copy keeps in-frame clones and lacks some. That table supplies the V and J calls and clone size; D and trimming were determined from the DNA. The data hold about 150,000 clones, with roughly nine tenths observed a single time. The sequence was obtained from a man aged 18 to 35 with COVID-19, enrolled during active disease. The chain is built from TRBV12-3 or TRBV12-4 and TRBJ1-6; D is possibly TRBD1 (5 bases). The sample consisted of peripheral blood. CDR3 sequence reads: CASSRQRNSPLHF. The CDR3 nucleotides read TGTGCCAGCAGTCGACAGCGAAATTCACCCCTCCACTTT.